This T cell receptor beta chain appears in the sequencing data of a study of beta chain features in type 1 diabetes. This clone was seen repeatedly, ten times or more. Sequencing targeted expressed TCRB transcripts, as all isolated RNA had been reverse transcribed. Generated by immunoSEQ multiplex PCR, the TCRdb table keeps only in-frame clones and is missing some. The sample has roughly 230,000 clones; over 7.5% are singletons. The germline gives CDR1 LNHDA, CDR2 SQIVND (reference sequence). J gave up 2 bases and V 4 bases, and 4 bases lay outside the gene matches. This CDR3 comprises 14 residues. Source material: naive CD4+ T cells from blood. V gene TRBV19 combines with J gene TRBJ1-1, with 7 positions matching TRBD1. The TCR originated in a woman between 18 and 30 years old in good health. The CDR3 loop reads CASSTGTANTEAFF. The CDR3 DNA reads TGTGCCAGTAGTACCGGGACAGCCAACACTGAAGCTTTCTTT.